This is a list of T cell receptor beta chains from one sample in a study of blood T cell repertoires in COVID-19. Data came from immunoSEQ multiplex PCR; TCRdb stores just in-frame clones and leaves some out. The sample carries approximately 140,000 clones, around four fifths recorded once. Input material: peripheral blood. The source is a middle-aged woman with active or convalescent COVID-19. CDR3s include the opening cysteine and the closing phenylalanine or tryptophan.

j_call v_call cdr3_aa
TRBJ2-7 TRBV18 CASSPGQGQGYEQYF
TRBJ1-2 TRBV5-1 CASSIPTGQGVSYGYTF
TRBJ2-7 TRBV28 CASSLIGGAYEQYF
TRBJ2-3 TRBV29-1 CSVFGSGFSPDTQYF
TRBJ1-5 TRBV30 CAWSSGLTSNQPQHF
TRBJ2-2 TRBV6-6 CASTLGLAATGELFF
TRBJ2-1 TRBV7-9 CASSLVRGTSGRSFGEQFF
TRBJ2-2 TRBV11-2 CASSLVGTGELFF
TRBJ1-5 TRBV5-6 CASSLGQGGQPQHF
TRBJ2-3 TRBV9 CASSATGGAADTQYF
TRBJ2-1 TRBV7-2 CASSLRGSGSNEQFF
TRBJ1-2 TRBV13 CASSRLGAWGGYTF
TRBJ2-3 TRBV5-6 CASSQQGDTQYF
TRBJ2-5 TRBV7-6 CASSISGGGETQYF
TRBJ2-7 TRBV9 CASSPGGAPYEQYF
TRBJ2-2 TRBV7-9 CASSLGAVNTGELFF
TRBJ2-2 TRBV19 CASSIVWDYTGELFF
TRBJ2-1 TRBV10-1 CASSAGTGGFNERFF
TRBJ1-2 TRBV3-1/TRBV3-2 CASSQVPTGGYTF
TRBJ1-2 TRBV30 CAWSVLNGYTF
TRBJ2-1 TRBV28 CARGVRPDEQFF
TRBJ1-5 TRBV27 CASSRRTGASYQPQHF
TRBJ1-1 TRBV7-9 CASSPTGGRTEAFF
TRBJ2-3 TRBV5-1 CASSFRGGVGTDTQYF
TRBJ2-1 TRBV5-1 CASSWETGTYNEQFF
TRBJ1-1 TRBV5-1 CASSQGGWAEAFF
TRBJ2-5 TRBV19 CASSIDLETSGRETQYF
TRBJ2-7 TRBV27 CASRVAGTSGFEQYF
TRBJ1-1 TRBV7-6 CASSLWAGVGTEAFF
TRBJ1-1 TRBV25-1 CASSNTGSTEAFF
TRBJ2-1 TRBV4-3 CASSQGGRGKFF
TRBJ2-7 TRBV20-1 CSASGKLGSYEQYF
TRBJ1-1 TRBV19 CASKPARQGGMNTEAFF
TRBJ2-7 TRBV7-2 CASSALGSSSYEQYF
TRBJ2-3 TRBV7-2 CASSLGPSTDTQYF
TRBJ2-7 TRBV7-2 CASSPGQGPYEQYF
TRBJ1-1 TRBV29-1 CSVEGGNTEAFF
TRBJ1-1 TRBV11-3 CASSRGQGAAKEAFF
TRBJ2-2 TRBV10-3 CAISPGGRTGELFF
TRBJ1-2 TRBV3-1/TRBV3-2 CASRQGVIGYGYTF
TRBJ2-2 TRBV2 CATRQGTVKTGELFF
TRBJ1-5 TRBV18 CASSPDRGLQPQHF
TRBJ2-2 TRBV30 CAFRNPPNTGELFF
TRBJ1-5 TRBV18 CASSRGQGNQPQHF
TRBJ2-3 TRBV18 CASSPPRDRWATDTQYF
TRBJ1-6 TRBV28 CASRTTGGRYNSPLHF
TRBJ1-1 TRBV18 CASSRGVNTEAFF
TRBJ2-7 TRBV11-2 CASSTRTGRYEQYF
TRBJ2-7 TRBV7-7 CASSPRTSGNYEQYF
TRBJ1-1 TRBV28 CASSGALGGSHEAFF